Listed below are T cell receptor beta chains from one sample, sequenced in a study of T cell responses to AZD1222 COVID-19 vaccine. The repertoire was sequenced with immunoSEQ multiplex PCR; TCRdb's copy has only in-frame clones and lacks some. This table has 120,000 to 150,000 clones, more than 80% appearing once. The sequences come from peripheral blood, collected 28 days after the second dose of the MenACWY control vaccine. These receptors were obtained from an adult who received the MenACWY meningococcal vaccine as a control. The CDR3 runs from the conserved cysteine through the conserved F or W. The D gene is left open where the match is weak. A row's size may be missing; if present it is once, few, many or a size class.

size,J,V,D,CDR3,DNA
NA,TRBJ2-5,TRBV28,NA,CASRAAGETQYF,TGTGCCAGCAGGGCTGCGGGGGAGACCCAGTACTTC
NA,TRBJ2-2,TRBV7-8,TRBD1,CASSLQGAGGELFF,TGTGCCAGCAGCTTACAGGGGGCAGGCGGGGAGCTGTTTTTT
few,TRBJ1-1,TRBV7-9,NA,CASSSQGRRNTEAFF,TGTGCCAGCAGCTCCCAAGGGCGGAGGAACACTGAAGCTTTCTTT
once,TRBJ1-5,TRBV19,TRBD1,CASSETGGNQPQHF,TGTGCCAGTAGTGAGACAGGGGGAAATCAGCCCCAGCATTTT
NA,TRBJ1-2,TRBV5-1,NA,CATSPEGFFGYTF,TGCGCCACCTCACCGGAGGGTTTCTTTGGCTACACCTTC
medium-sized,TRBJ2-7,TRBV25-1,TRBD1,CASSVPPMTGFSYEQYF,TGTGCCAGCAGTGTTCCGCCGATGACAGGGTTCTCCTACGAGCAGTACTTC
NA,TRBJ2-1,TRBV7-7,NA,CASSLDSDNEQFF,TGTGCCAGCAGCTTAGACTCGGACAATGAGCAGTTCTTC
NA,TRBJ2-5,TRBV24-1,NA,CATSDPDRQGETQYF,TGTGCCACCAGTGATCCCGACAGGCAGGGAGAGACCCAGTACTTC
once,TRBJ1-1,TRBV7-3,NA,CASSLAVDTEAFF,TGTGCCAGCAGCTTAGCTGTGGACACTGAAGCTTTCTTT
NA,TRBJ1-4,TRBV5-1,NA,CASSLLFWGSPYNEKLFF,TGCGCCAGCAGCTTGCTTTTCTGGGGCAGTCCGTATAATGAAAAACTGTTTTTT
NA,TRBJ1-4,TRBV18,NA,CASSPQGKNLKELFF,TGTGCCAGCTCACCACAGGGCAAAAATTTGAAAGAACTGTTTTTT
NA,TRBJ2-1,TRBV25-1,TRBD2,CASGLASGMNNEQFF,TGTGCCAGCGGGCTGGCGAGCGGGATGAACAATGAGCAGTTCTTC
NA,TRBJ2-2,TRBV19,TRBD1,CASSMGTGLPYTGELFF,TGTGCCAGTAGTATGGGGACAGGGCTTCCCTACACCGGGGAGCTGTTTTTT
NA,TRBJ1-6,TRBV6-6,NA,CASSLQGLGRSPLHF,TGTGCCAGCAGCCTCCAGGGGCTAGGGCGTTCACCCCTCCACTTT
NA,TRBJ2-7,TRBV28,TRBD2,CASIPGSPTSGGFYEQYF,TGTGCCAGCATCCCAGGGTCCCCCACTAGCGGGGGGTTTTACGAGCAGTACTTC
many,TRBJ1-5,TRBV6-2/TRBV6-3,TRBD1,CASSWTGGIQPQHF,TGTGCCAGCAGTTGGACAGGGGGAATCCAGCCCCAGCATTTT
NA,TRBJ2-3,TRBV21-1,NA,CASSGQGYTQYF,TGTGCCAGCAGCGGACAGGGCTATACGCAGTATTTT
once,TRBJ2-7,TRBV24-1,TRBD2,CATSGGTSGSDEQYF,TGTGCCACCAGTGGGGGGACTAGCGGGAGTGACGAGCAGTACTTC
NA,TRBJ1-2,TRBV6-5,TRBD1,CASTKDDRAGGYTF,TGTGCCAGCACCAAAGACGACAGGGCCGGTGGCTACACCTTC
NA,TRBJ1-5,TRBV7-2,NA,CASSLVPDNQPQHF,TGTGCCAGCAGCTTAGTACCGGACAATCAGCCCCAGCATTTT
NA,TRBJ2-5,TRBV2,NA,CASSPSETQYF,TGTGCCAGCAGCCCCTCAGAGACCCAGTACTTC
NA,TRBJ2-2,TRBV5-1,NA,CASSFSGDPGGELFF,TGCGCCAGCAGCTTCTCGGGAGATCCAGGCGGGGAGCTGTTTTTT